The next 19 T cell receptor beta chains were all read from a single sample in a study of cytomegalovirus exposure and HLA in healthy donors. Sequenced by immunoSEQ multiplex PCR; TCRdb stores in-frame clones only, minus some. The sample lists some 170,000 clones, more than 75% occurring once. Source material: PBMCs. Receptor source: a young man in good health and CMV-seropositive.

This chain connects TRBV25-1 to TRBJ2-1; 9 nucleotides align to TRBD2. This CDR3 is built from 12 residues. The junction had 2 bases not matched to a gene; V was cut back by 6 bases and J by 8 bases. From germline, CDR1 is MGHDK and CDR2 SYGVNS. CDR3 coding DNA: TGTGCCAGCAGGGGACTAGCTCATGAGCAGTTCTTC. The encoded protein is CASRGLAHEQFF.

The V gene is TRBV9, the J gene TRBJ2-4, with D possibly being TRBD2 (5 bases). V dropped 3 bases and J dropped 4 bases, with 20 bases sitting between them. The CDR3 spans 17 residues. CDR1 is SGDLS and CDR2 is YYNGEE in the germline V gene. The CDR3 reads CASSASLGSSVKNIQYF. In nucleotides, the CDR3 is TGTGCCAGCAGCGCGTCGTTGGGCAGTAGCGTGAAAAACATTCAGTACTTC.

The chain recombines TRBV5-5 with TRBJ2-7, with 7 bases that match TRBD1. The CDR3 loop spans 13 amino acids. Losses at the gene ends were 5 bases for V and 3 bases for J; bases not matched to a gene: 5. The germline gives CDR1 SGHKS, CDR2 YYEKEE (reference sequence). In DNA form, the CDR3 reads TGTGCCAGCAGGTCGACAGGGTTCTACGAGCAGTACTTC. Translating it yields CASRSTGFYEQYF.

The V gene is TRBV7-2, the J gene TRBJ2-2; tentative D call: TRBD1 (6 bases). V was pared by 4 bases and J by 6 bases, with 12 bases between. This CDR3 is built from 14 residues. Per the germline V gene, CDR1 is SGHTA and CDR2 is FQGNSA. In nucleotides, the CDR3 is TGTGCCAGCAGCTCAGGGGATGGATCCGGGGAGCTGTTTTTT. This encodes CASSSGDGSGELFF.

This sequence joins TRBV27 and TRBJ2-7; 7 bases are shared with TRBD2. The length of the CDR3 is 15 residues. The J segment lost 1 base and the V segment lost 5 bases, leaving 8 bases of the junction unmatched. Germline V gene data show CDR1 as MNHEY and CDR2 as SMNVEV (reference sequence). CDR3 in amino acids: CASSTLAEGSYEQYF. The CDR3 coding sequence is TGTGCCAGCAGTACTCTAGCGGAGGGGTCCTACGAGCAGTACTTC.

The chain joins TRBV7-8 to TRBJ1-3; D uncertain. V was cut by 1 base and J by 2 bases, with 15 bases left in between. The CDR3 length is 17 residues. Germline values: CDR1 SGHVS, CDR2 FQNEAQ. CDR3 sequence (DNA): TGTGCCAGCAGCTTAGTACGAGACCAGCGAACTGGAAACACCATATATTTT. Encoded protein: CASSLVRDQRTGNTIYF.

This clone has just one count. The chain combines TRBV27 with TRBJ2-1; perhaps TRBD2 as D (6 bases). V shed 3 bases and J shed 6 bases, with 12 bases lying between them. The germline V gene encodes CDR1 MNHEY and CDR2 SMNVEV (reference sequence). The CDR3 length is 14 residues. CDR3 in DNA: TGTGCCAGCAGTTTGGTGGGACTGACCAATGAGCAGTTCTTC. This translates into CASSLVGLTNEQFF.

The chain couples TRBV2 to TRBJ1-1; D gene uncertain. Germline V gene lookup returns CDR1 SNHLY and CDR2 FYNNEI. The V end lost 5 bases, the J end lost 11 bases, and 9 bases lay between the germline ends. This CDR3 is built from 10 residues. CDR3 loop: CASSPGVAFF. The DNA for the CDR3 is TGTGCCAGCAGTCCGGGAGTGGCTTTCTTT.

The chain employs TRBV28 and TRBJ2-7; perhaps TRBD1 as D (6 bases). Per germline, CDR1 MDHEN and CDR2 SYDVKM. V was shortened by 2 bases and J by 2 bases, with 10 bases between the two germline ends. The CDR3 length is 14 residues. The CDR3 DNA follows: TGTGCCAGCAGTTTACTAGGGGGTCCCTACGAGCAGTACTTC. This codes for CASSLLGGPYEQYF.

The chain couples TRBV27 to TRBJ2-3; D uncertain. The length of the CDR3 is 15 residues. Per germline, CDR1 MNHEY and CDR2 SMNVEV (reference sequence). Trimming cost V 3 bases and J 0 bases, with 10 bases left between them. The CDR3 DNA is TGTGCCAGCAGTTTTTCCCCCTCGAGCACAGATACGCAGTATTTT. It specifies CASSFSPSSTDTQYF.

The CDR3 DNA reads as TGTGCCAGCAGCCCGACTCTTTTCGATCCTTCTAACACTGAAGCTTTCTTT. Protein sequence: CASSPTLFDPSNTEAFF. This chain links TRBV5-4 with TRBJ1-1; D is undetermined. Trimming cost V 4 bases and J 2 bases, with 21 bases left between them. This CDR3 has 17 residues. CDR1 is SGHNT, CDR2 YYREEE, per germline (reference sequence).

The rearrangement uses TRBV2 and TRBJ2-5, with 15 bases fitting TRBD2. Germline CDR1 and CDR2: SNHLY and FYNNEI. The CDR3 consists of 18 residues. V lost 6 bases and J lost 2; bases outside the gene matches: 10. In DNA form, the CDR3 reads TGTGCCAGCAGGAAGGGGGGACTAGCGGGGGGACGGCAAGAGACCCAGTACTTC. Translated, it gives CASRKGGLAGGRQETQYF.

The chain couples TRBV5-4 to TRBJ1-6, with TRBD1 matching over 8 bases. V was pared by 4 bases and J by 7 bases, with 4 bases of the junction left unmatched. The CDR3 is made up of 14 amino acids. In germline, CDR1 is SGHNT, CDR2 YYREEE (reference sequence). CDR3 coding DNA: TGTGCCAGCAGCCTACGGGACAGGAATTCACCCCTCCACTTT. Amino acids: CASSLRDRNSPLHF. Full variable domain (outside the CDR3, taken from reference TRBV5-4 and TRBJ1-6): ETGVTQSPTHLIKTRGQQVTLRCSSQSGHNTVSWYQQALGQGPQFIFQYYREEENGRGNFPPRFSGLQFPNYSSELNVNALELDDSALYLCASSLRDRNSPLHFGNGTRLTVT.

This chain uses TRBV5-1 with TRBJ2-7; D gene uncertain. CDR1 is SGHRS, CDR2 YFSETQ, per germline. Deletions cut 2 bases from V and 12 bases from J, with 15 bases between. The CDR3 consists of 12 residues. The DNA for the CDR3 is TGCGCCAGCAGCTTTTTCCACGGCAGGTTGTACTTC. The encoded protein is CASSFFHGRLYF.

In regard to this clone: The junction departs from germline at one end; a sequencing error may be responsible. The chain has TRBV13 and TRBJ1-4; D is possibly TRBD1 (5 bases). This CDR3 is built from 14 residues. In germline, CDR1 is PRHDT, CDR2 FYEKMQ (reference sequence). CDR3 DNA: TGTGCCAGCAGCTTAGGAGGGGTTAATCAAAAACTGTTTTTT. It yields the protein CASSLGGVNQKLFF.

CDR3 sequence reads: CASSLNHYGYTF. CDR3 sequence (DNA): TGTGCCAGCAGCTTAAATCACTATGGCTACACCTTC. This chain joins TRBV21-1 and TRBJ1-2. TRBV21-1 constitutes a pseudogene. CDR3 length: 12 residues.

The V gene is TRBV18, the J gene TRBJ2-7; weak D call: TRBD1 (6 bases). Germline V gene data show CDR1 as KGHSH and CDR2 as LQKENI. This CDR3 has 13 residues. V dropped 3 bases and J dropped 3 bases, with 9 bases sitting between them. CDR3 in amino acids: CASSPSGVYEQYF. Written as DNA, the CDR3 is TGTGCCAGCTCACCCTCAGGGGTCTACGAGCAGTACTTC.

The rearrangement links TRBV19 to TRBJ1-4; D is ambiguous. In germline, CDR1 is LNHDA, CDR2 SQIVND (reference sequence). The CDR3 length is 15 residues. V lost 7 bases and J lost 2, with 14 bases in between. For the CDR3, the DNA is TGTGCCAGTACCCAACTTATCGGGACTAATGAAAAACTGTTTTTT. This sequence encodes CASTQLIGTNEKLFF.

The chain recombines TRBV4-3 with TRBJ2-1; 13 bases line up with TRBD2. J was trimmed by 4 bases and V by 3 bases; bases with no gene match: 3. Germline CDR1 is LGHNA and CDR2 is YSLEER. This CDR3 has 16 amino acids. Here the CDR3 DNA reads TGCGCCAGCAGCCATTCACTAGCGGGAGGGTACAATGAGCAGTTCTTC. Amino acids: CASSHSLAGGYNEQFF.